Following are 18 T cell receptor beta chains from one sample sequenced in a study of neurological immune-mediated disorders. TCRdb processed the 5' RACE reads anew with MiXCR; each CDR3 protein has one entry. The data hold 50,000 or so distinct CDR3 sequences, with about 23% observed a single time. The sample taken for sequencing was PBMCs. Source of these receptors: a woman in her 70s in good health.

This clonotype was detected many times. This CDR3 reads CASSRLSNTGELFF. CDR3 nucleotide sequence: TGTGCCAGCAGTAGGCTTTCGAACACCGGGGAGCTGTTTTTT. The chain is built from TRBV27 and TRBJ2-2; D unclear. From germline, CDR1 is MNHEY and CDR2 SMNVEV (reference sequence). CDR3 length equals 14 residues. Trimming removed 5 bases at V and 0 bases at J, with 7 bases between.

This clonotype came up many times. The gene calls are TRBV5-1 and TRBJ2-7; D is possibly TRBD1 (6 bases). The germline V gene has CDR1 SGHRS and CDR2 YFSETQ. This CDR3 is 14 amino acids long. Trimming shortened V by 0 bases and J by 1 base, and 8 bases separated the two germline ends. CDR3 region: CASSLAGASYEQYF. CDR3 nucleotides: TGCGCCAGCAGCTTGGCAGGGGCATCCTACGAGCAGTACTTC.

At least ten counts were recorded for this clonotype. The chain has TRBV5-1 and TRBJ1-2; D possibly corresponds to TRBD1 (6 bases). The CDR3 contains 16 residues. Per the germline V gene, CDR1 is SGHRS and CDR2 is YFSETQ. Trimming shortened V by 0 bases and J by 4 bases, and 16 bases separated the two germline ends. CDR3 region: CASSLAGSPGAYGYTF. In DNA, the CDR3 is TGCGCCAGCAGCTTGGCCGGGTCACCAGGGGCCTATGGCTACACCTTC.

This clonotype was detected ten times or more. The chain links TRBV7-2 to TRBJ1-2, with D maybe TRBD1 (5 bases). CDR3 length: 14 residues. Deletions cut 2 bases from V and 8 bases from J, with 15 bases between. The germline CDR1 and CDR2 sequences are SGHTA and FQGNSA. The CDR3 DNA reads as TGTGCCAGCAGCTTAAGTTGGGGGGATATGGGCTACACCTTC. Residues: CASSLSWGDMGYTF.

As to this clonotype: Germline and junction disagree at one end, which may indicate a read error. This chain connects TRBV7-2 to TRBJ2-5; 10 bases line up with TRBD1. Germline loops: CDR1 SGHTA, CDR2 FQGNSA. The CDR3 loop spans 14 amino acids. CDR3 protein: CANSLTGGYETQYF. In DNA form, the CDR3 reads TGTGCCAACAGCTTGACAGGGGGCTATGAAACCCAGTACTTC.

The chain employs TRBV7-2 and TRBJ2-1; either TRBD1 or TRBD2 may supply D (5 bases each). This CDR3 region has 13 residues. The V end was cut by 5 bases, the J end by 6 bases, with 11 bases between. Germline-derived CDR1 and CDR2 are SGHTA and FQGNSA. CDR3 sequence reads: CASSEGPSNEQFF. The CDR3 region has the DNA TGTGCCAGCAGCGAGGGACCCAGCAATGAGCAGTTCTTC.

In its sample, this clonotype was seen a few times. This chain joins TRBV25-1 and TRBJ2-7; 10 bases match TRBD1. Germline CDR1 is MGHDK and CDR2 is SYGVNS. The CDR3 spans 14 residues. The junction had 7 bases not matched to a gene; V was cut back by 4 bases and J by 7 bases. The CDR3 region has the DNA TGTGCCAGCAGTGTTGGGACAGGGGTTCATGAGCAGTACTTC. Translation gives CASSVGTGVHEQYF.

The V call is TRBV5-6, the J call TRBJ1-1; D ambiguous. V dropped 0 bases and J dropped 1 base, with 10 bases sitting between them. In germline, CDR1 is SGHDT, CDR2 YYEEEE. The CDR3 spans 15 residues. The CDR3 loop reads CASSLGPGRNTEAFF. CDR3 in DNA: TGTGCCAGCAGCTTGGGCCCCGGGAGGAACACTGAAGCTTTCTTT.

This clonotype was detected many times. The chain combines TRBV5-5 with TRBJ1-4, with D tentatively TRBD1 (6 bases). V was trimmed by 4 bases and J by 5 bases, leaving 12 bases between them. The CDR3 consists of 14 residues. Germline V gene data show CDR1 as SGHKS and CDR2 as YYEKEE (reference sequence). This chain's CDR3 is CASSPSGGNEKLFF. CDR3 sequence (DNA): TGTGCCAGCAGCCCCTCGGGGGGCAATGAAAAACTGTTTTTT. The variable domain in full, with the rest retrieved from reference TRBV5-5 and TRBJ1-4, is DAGVTQSPTHLIKTRGQQVTLRCSPISGHKSVSWYQQVLGQGPQFIFQYYEKEERGRGNFPDRFSARQFPNYSSELNVNALLLGDSALYLCASSPSGGNEKLFFGSGTQLSVL.

This clonotype showed up many times. The V gene is TRBV15, the J gene TRBJ2-5; TRBD2 aligns across 7 bases. V lost 1 base, J lost 3 bases, and 2 bases stayed unmatched. Germline lookup yields CDR1 LNHNV and CDR2 YYDKDF (reference sequence). There are 14 residues in the CDR3. In DNA form, the CDR3 reads TGTGCCACCAGCAGAGGGACTAGTGAAGAGACCCAGTACTTC. This gives the protein CATSRGTSEETQYF.

This clonotype came up many times. The rearrangement links TRBV7-9 to TRBJ2-7; 9 nucleotides line up with TRBD1. From germline, CDR1 is SEHNR and CDR2 FQNEAQ (reference sequence). V shed 8 bases and J 4 bases; nucleotides not matched to a gene: 6. This CDR3 spans 13 amino acids. CDR3 residues: CASEGTGSYEQYF. The CDR3 DNA follows: TGTGCCAGCGAAGGGACAGGGTCGTACGAGCAGTACTTC.

This clonotype was detected many times. The rearrangement links TRBV12-3 or TRBV12-4 to TRBJ2-5, with unresolved D. The length of the CDR3 is 15 residues. The V and J ends lost 5 bases and 2 bases respectively, with 15 bases between them. In nucleotides, the CDR3 is TGTGCCAGCAGTCCCCTACGACGGCCGCAAGAGACCCAGTACTTC. This sequence encodes CASSPLRRPQETQYF.

In its sample, this clonotype was seen many times. V is TRBV6-6 and J is TRBJ2-3; 7 positions match TRBD2. The CDR3 runs 12 residues. The germline V gene has CDR1 MNHNY and CDR2 SVGAGI (reference sequence). The J segment lost 5 bases and the V segment lost 6 bases, leaving 2 bases of the junction unmatched. The CDR3 region is CASRLAGDTQYF. CDR3 coding DNA: TGTGCCAGCAGATTAGCGGGAGATACGCAGTATTTT.

This clonotype was recorded at least ten times. This chain uses TRBV20-1 with TRBJ1-5; D unclear. Trimming shortened V by 0 bases and J by 0 bases, and 12 bases separated the two germline ends. CDR1 is DFQATT and CDR2 is SNEGSKA in the germline V gene (reference sequence). The CDR3 totals 16 residues. CDR3 sequence reads: CSARDPGRGSNQPQHF. The DNA for the CDR3 is TGCAGTGCTAGAGATCCCGGGAGAGGTAGCAATCAGCCCCAGCATTTT.

The chain combines TRBV5-1 with TRBJ2-1, with 7 bases identical to TRBD2. Germline loops: CDR1 SGHRS, CDR2 YFSETQ. Losses at the gene ends were 0 bases for V and 3 bases for J; bases not matched to a gene: 6. The CDR3 contains 16 residues. The DNA for the CDR3 is TGCGCCAGCAGCTTGGCCGTGGGGGACTACTACAATGAGCAGTTCTTC. Translating it yields CASSLAVGDYYNEQFF.

This clonotype appeared a few times. CDR3 sequence: CASSYSNDGGGELFF. The CDR3 DNA follows: TGTGCCAGCAGTTACTCTAACGATGGAGGCGGGGAGCTGTTTTTT. The chain couples TRBV6-2 or TRBV6-3 to TRBJ2-2, with a tentative D call TRBD2 (5 bases). The CDR3 loop spans 15 amino acids. Germline CDR1 and CDR2: MNHEY and SVGEGT. The V and J ends lost 0 bases and 7 bases respectively, with 12 bases between them.

This clonotype was observed many times. The rearrangement uses TRBV4-2 and TRBJ2-4, with D possibly matching TRBD1 (5 bases). In germline, CDR1 is LGHNA, CDR2 YNFKEQ. The CDR3 is 15 amino acids. Trimming cost V 0 bases and J 9 bases, with 15 bases left between them. The CDR3 here is CASSQERGPTSIQYF. CDR3 coding DNA: TGTGCCAGCAGCCAAGAAAGGGGCCCGACCAGCATTCAGTACTTC.

The CDR3 sequence: CASSPTLLDRHYGYTF. CDR3 nucleotide sequence: TGTGCCAGCAGCCCCACCTTACTTGACAGGCACTATGGCTACACCTTC. V gene TRBV5-6 combines with J gene TRBJ1-2; tentatively, D is TRBD1 (6 bases). The CDR3 covers 16 residues. Looked up from germline, CDR1 is SGHDT and CDR2 is YYEEEE. V gave up 4 bases and J gave up 3 bases, with 19 bases separating them.